A selection of T cell receptor beta chains follows, all from one sample in a study of blood T cell repertoires in COVID-19. Clones were read by immunoSEQ multiplex PCR, and TCRdb kept only the in-frame ones, dropping some. The sample holds about 200,000 clones; 80% to 90% are singletons and the top ten take 3.5% to 4%. The sample was PBMCs or T cells enriched from blood (not recorded which). These receptors all come from a woman aged 40 to 55 with acute COVID-19. Both conserved end residues are part of each CDR3. The D gene is left open where the match is weak. Clone size is shown for a subset of rows, as once, few, many or a class of expanded clone.

d_gene: -
len: 12
j_gene: TRBJ2-2
abundance: -
v_gene: TRBV28
CDR3aa: CASSTTPGELFF
CDR3nt: TGTGCCAGCAGTACTACACCCGGGGAGCTGTTTTTT

d_gene: -
len: 14
j_gene: TRBJ1-1
abundance: -
v_gene: TRBV7-3
CDR3aa: CASSRGNSNTEAFF
CDR3nt: TGTGCCAGCAGCCGCGGAAACTCGAACACTGAAGCTTTCTTT

d_gene: -
len: 14
j_gene: TRBJ2-1
abundance: -
v_gene: TRBV7-2
CDR3aa: CASSLAPPVNEQFF
CDR3nt: TGTGCCAGCAGCTTAGCGCCTCCAGTGAATGAGCAGTTCTTC

d_gene: -
len: 15
j_gene: TRBJ2-2
abundance: -
v_gene: TRBV24-1
CDR3aa: CATSDGAGNTGELFF
CDR3nt: TGTGCCACCAGTGATGGGGCAGGGAACACCGGGGAGCTGTTTTTT

d_gene: TRBD1
len: 14
j_gene: TRBJ2-7
abundance: -
v_gene: TRBV7-9
CDR3aa: CASDPGTGAYEQYF
CDR3nt: TGTGCCAGCGACCCCGGGACAGGGGCCTACGAGCAGTACTTC

d_gene: TRBD2
len: 11
j_gene: TRBJ2-4
abundance: -
v_gene: TRBV29-1
CDR3aa: CSVSREGIQYF
CDR3nt: TGCAGCGTTTCCCGGGAGGGGATTCAGTACTTC

d_gene: TRBD2
len: 14
j_gene: TRBJ2-7
abundance: -
v_gene: TRBV7-8
CDR3aa: CASRDGTSGYEQYF
CDR3nt: TGTGCCAGCAGGGACGGGACTAGCGGATACGAGCAGTACTTC

d_gene: -
len: 13
j_gene: TRBJ1-1
abundance: -
v_gene: TRBV10-3
CDR3aa: CAISEGQPKEAFF
CDR3nt: TGTGCCATCAGTGAGGGACAGCCAAAAGAAGCTTTCTTT

d_gene: TRBD1
len: 15
j_gene: TRBJ1-1
abundance: -
v_gene: TRBV5-6
CDR3aa: CASSPPGDRAPEAFF
CDR3nt: TGTGCCAGCAGCCCCCCCGGGGACAGGGCCCCTGAAGCTTTCTTT

d_gene: -
len: 14
j_gene: TRBJ2-3
abundance: -
v_gene: TRBV5-1
CDR3aa: CASKSGSLTDTQYF
CDR3nt: TGCGCCAGCAAAAGCGGATCTTTAACAGATACGCAGTATTTT

d_gene: -
len: 14
j_gene: TRBJ1-5
abundance: -
v_gene: TRBV24-1
CDR3aa: CATSDRGGLQPQHF
CDR3nt: TGTGCCACCAGTGATAGGGGGGGCCTGCAGCCCCAGCATTTT

d_gene: -
len: 13
j_gene: TRBJ2-2
abundance: -
v_gene: TRBV10-2
CDR3aa: CAILFPNTGELFF
CDR3nt: TGCGCCATCCTCTTCCCCAACACCGGGGAGCTGTTTTTT

d_gene: TRBD1
len: 14
j_gene: TRBJ2-7
abundance: once
v_gene: TRBV6-5
CDR3aa: CASSYQNRGHEQYF
CDR3nt: TGTGCCAGCAGTTACCAAAACAGGGGGCACGAGCAGTACTTC

d_gene: TRBD2
len: 16
j_gene: TRBJ2-1
abundance: -
v_gene: TRBV3-1/TRBV3-2
CDR3aa: CASSQPLGLGVNEQFF
CDR3nt: TGTGCCAGCAGCCAACCCTTGGGACTAGGGGTCAATGAGCAGTTCTTC

d_gene: TRBD1
len: 15
j_gene: TRBJ2-7
abundance: -
v_gene: TRBV28
CDR3aa: CASTSPGTDRYEQYF
CDR3nt: TGTGCCAGCACCTCCCCCGGGACAGATAGGTACGAGCAGTACTTC

d_gene: TRBD1
len: 19
j_gene: TRBJ1-5
abundance: -
v_gene: TRBV19
CDR3aa: CASSTTSTTGVERDQPQHF
CDR3nt: TGTGCCAGTAGCACAACCTCGACTACAGGGGTAGAAAGGGATCAGCCCCAGCATTTT

d_gene: -
len: 15
j_gene: TRBJ1-2
abundance: -
v_gene: TRBV28
CDR3aa: CASRKTGVSNYGYTF
CDR3nt: TGTGCCAGCAGAAAGACAGGCGTCTCGAACTATGGCTACACCTTC

d_gene: TRBD1
len: 16
j_gene: TRBJ2-5
abundance: -
v_gene: TRBV2
CDR3aa: CASNDRVSSYQETQYF
CDR3nt: TGTGCCAGCAACGACAGGGTCTCCTCGTACCAAGAGACCCAGTACTTC

d_gene: -
len: 13
j_gene: TRBJ1-5
abundance: few
v_gene: TRBV5-1
CDR3aa: CASSFDRGWPQHF
CDR3nt: TGCGCCAGCAGCTTCGACCGGGGGTGGCCCCAGCATTTT

d_gene: -
len: 12
j_gene: TRBJ2-1
abundance: -
v_gene: TRBV10-2
CDR3aa: CASTGTLREQFF
CDR3nt: TGCGCCAGCACCGGGACTTTAAGGGAGCAGTTCTTC

d_gene: -
len: 16
j_gene: TRBJ2-2
abundance: -
v_gene: TRBV5-1
CDR3aa: CATHTGVKTDSGELFF
CDR3nt: TGCGCCACCCACACGGGGGTTAAAACAGATTCCGGGGAGCTGTTTTTT

d_gene: TRBD2
len: 18
j_gene: TRBJ2-5
abundance: -
v_gene: TRBV5-1
CDR3aa: CASSLDVIAGGRQETQYF
CDR3nt: TGCGCCAGCAGCTTGGACGTTATAGCGGGAGGGAGACAAGAGACCCAGTACTTC

d_gene: TRBD2
len: 17
j_gene: TRBJ2-2
abundance: few
v_gene: TRBV14
CDR3aa: CASSQDKGTTLTGELFF
CDR3nt: TGTGCCAGCAGCCAAGATAAAGGGACTACCTTAACCGGGGAGCTGTTTTTT

d_gene: -
len: 13
j_gene: TRBJ1-4
abundance: -
v_gene: TRBV7-6
CDR3aa: CASSLANNEKLFF
CDR3nt: TGTGCCAGCAGCTTAGCTAATAATGAAAAACTGTTTTTT

d_gene: TRBD1
len: 13
j_gene: TRBJ1-4
abundance: -
v_gene: TRBV19
CDR3aa: CASSRQGGGKLFF
CDR3nt: TGTGCCAGTAGTAGACAGGGGGGAGGAAAACTGTTTTTT

d_gene: TRBD1
len: 17
j_gene: TRBJ2-6
abundance: -
v_gene: TRBV5-4
CDR3aa: CASSSLFQGAEANVLTF
CDR3nt: TGTGCCAGCAGCTCATTATTCCAGGGGGCTGAAGCCAACGTCCTGACTTTC

d_gene: TRBD1
len: 13
j_gene: TRBJ1-4
abundance: -
v_gene: TRBV18
CDR3aa: CASSPGQNEKLFF
CDR3nt: TGTGCCAGCTCACCGGGACAGAATGAAAAACTGTTTTTT

d_gene: -
len: 14
j_gene: TRBJ1-1
abundance: -
v_gene: TRBV19
CDR3aa: CASSMGGLVTEAFF
CDR3nt: TGTGCCAGTAGTATGGGAGGGTTGGTAACTGAAGCTTTCTTT

d_gene: -
len: 11
j_gene: TRBJ1-1
abundance: -
v_gene: TRBV12-3/TRBV12-4
CDR3aa: CASSLEVEAFF
CDR3nt: TGTGCCAGCAGCCTAGAGGTTGAAGCTTTCTTT

d_gene: TRBD1
len: 16
j_gene: TRBJ1-2
abundance: -
v_gene: TRBV27
CDR3aa: CASRAEGTAPNYGYTF
CDR3nt: TGTGCCAGCAGGGCCGAGGGGACAGCTCCTAACTATGGCTACACCTTC

d_gene: -
len: 13
j_gene: TRBJ1-5
abundance: -
v_gene: TRBV19
CDR3aa: CATLGGFNQPQHF
CDR3nt: TGTGCCACCCTAGGGGGTTTCAATCAGCCCCAGCATTTT

d_gene: -
len: 15
j_gene: TRBJ2-5
abundance: -
v_gene: TRBV5-5
CDR3aa: CASSRETWQQETQYF
CDR3nt: TGTGCCAGCAGCCGTGAAACGTGGCAGCAAGAGACCCAGTACTTC

d_gene: TRBD2
len: 16
j_gene: TRBJ2-3
abundance: few
v_gene: TRBV3-1/TRBV3-2
CDR3aa: CASSRIGLADTDTQYF
CDR3nt: TGTGCCAGCAGCCGCATTGGACTAGCGGACACAGATACGCAGTATTTT

d_gene: TRBD1
len: 16
j_gene: TRBJ2-5
abundance: -
v_gene: TRBV7-9
CDR3aa: CASIQFRTGGRETQYF
CDR3nt: TGTGCCAGCATCCAATTCCGGACAGGCGGAAGAGAGACCCAGTACTTC

d_gene: -
len: 13
j_gene: TRBJ1-1
abundance: -
v_gene: TRBV3-1/TRBV3-2
CDR3aa: CASSQDSGTEAFF
CDR3nt: TGTGCCAGCAGCCAAGATTCCGGCACTGAAGCTTTCTTT

d_gene: -
len: 12
j_gene: TRBJ2-4
abundance: -
v_gene: TRBV3-1/TRBV3-2
CDR3aa: CASRGALDIQYF
CDR3nt: TGTGCCAGCAGAGGGGCCTTGGACATTCAGTACTTC

d_gene: -
len: 19
j_gene: TRBJ2-6
abundance: -
v_gene: TRBV7-8
CDR3aa: CASSLGSGGVSSGANVLTF
CDR3nt: TGTGCCAGCAGCTTAGGCAGTGGAGGAGTCAGCTCTGGGGCCAACGTCCTGACTTTC

d_gene: TRBD2
len: 16
j_gene: TRBJ2-4
abundance: -
v_gene: TRBV30
CDR3aa: CAWSVPVGTTKNIQYF
CDR3nt: TGTGCCTGGAGTGTACCGGTCGGGACTACCAAAAACATTCAGTACTTC

d_gene: TRBD1
len: 18
j_gene: TRBJ2-3
abundance: -
v_gene: TRBV24-1
CDR3aa: CATSDPIRGQGRTDTQYF
CDR3nt: TGTGCCACCAGTGACCCGATCCGGGGACAGGGGCGCACAGATACGCAGTATTTT

d_gene: -
len: 12
j_gene: TRBJ1-1
abundance: -
v_gene: TRBV3-1/TRBV3-2
CDR3aa: CASSHGGTEAFF
CDR3nt: TGTGCCAGCAGCCACGGCGGGACTGAAGCTTTCTTT

d_gene: -
len: 13
j_gene: TRBJ1-2
abundance: -
v_gene: TRBV28
CDR3aa: CASRGGAYYGYTF
CDR3nt: TGTGCCAGCAGGGGCGGGGCGTACTATGGCTACACCTTC

d_gene: TRBD2
len: 16
j_gene: TRBJ2-1
abundance: -
v_gene: TRBV28
CDR3aa: CASSKGGGSGRKEQFF
CDR3nt: TGTGCCAGCAGTAAGGGAGGGGGTAGCGGGAGGAAGGAGCAGTTCTTC